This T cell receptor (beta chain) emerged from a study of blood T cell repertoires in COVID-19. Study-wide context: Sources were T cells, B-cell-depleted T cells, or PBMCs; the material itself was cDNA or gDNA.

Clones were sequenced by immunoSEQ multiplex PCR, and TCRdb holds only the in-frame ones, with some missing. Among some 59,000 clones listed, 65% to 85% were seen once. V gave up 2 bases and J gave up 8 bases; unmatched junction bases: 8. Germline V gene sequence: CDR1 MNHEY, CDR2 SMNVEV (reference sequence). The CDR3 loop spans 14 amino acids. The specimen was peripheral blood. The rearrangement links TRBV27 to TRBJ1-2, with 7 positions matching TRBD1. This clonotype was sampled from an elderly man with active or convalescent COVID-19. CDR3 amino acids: CASSLGAQGHGYTF. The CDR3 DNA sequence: TGTGCCAGCAGTTTAGGCGCACAGGGGCACGGCTACACCTTC.